These 28 T cell receptor beta chains were all obtained from the same sample, sequenced in a study of T cell clonality in common variable immunodeficiency (dated by TCRdb to 2013 to 2016). Library construction relied on the immunoSEQ multiplex PCR assay. TCRdb stores this immuneACCESS table with in-frame sequences only. Part of the clones is absent; in the studies checked, under half of the shortfall reflects unresolved V genes, and no reason is known for the rest. In this sample the table shows tens of thousands of clones, and no singletons are among them. 9.5% of the sample comes from the top ten. The sequenced material came from peripheral blood mononuclear cells. The receptors originated from a person between 18 and 69 years old in good health.

This clone showed up just a few times. The read comes to an end 3 residues before the CDR3 does, leaving the germline J gene to fill in the end. The chain recombines TRBV20-1 with TRBJ2-5, with D hard to call. Germline V CDR1 and CDR2: DFQATT, SNEGSKA (reference sequence). The CDR3 has 15 residues. V lost 3 bases to trimming and J lost 5 bases, with 19 bases between them. The CDR3 here is CSARRRLQRTETQYF. The sequenced part of the CDR3 DNA is TGCAGTGCTAGGCGTCGCTTACAGAGAACCGAGACC.

This clone was found many times. From the germline J gene comes the end of the CDR3, since the read stops 3 residues before it. V usage is TRBV18 and J usage is TRBJ2-2; 12 bases are shared with TRBD2. J was trimmed by 4 bases and V by 1 base; bases with no gene match: 7. Germline assignment: CDR1 KGHSH and CDR2 LQKENI. The CDR3 spans 18 residues. Partial CDR3 DNA: TGTGCCAGCTCACCACGACTAGCGGGAGAGGCCTTCACCGGGGAG. Its translation is CASSPRLAGEAFTGE. The complete CDR3 reads CASSPRLAGEAFTGELFF.

This clone was observed many times. Read sequence stops 3 residues before the CDR3 end, and the germline J gene provides the missing end. This chain joins TRBV2 and TRBJ1-4; no clear D. Germline CDR1 reads SNHLY; CDR2 reads FYNNEI. Between the trimmed V and J ends, which lost 6 bases and 1 base, there was a span of 15 bases. This CDR3 contains 16 residues. CDR3 DNA, as far as it was read: TGTGCCAGCAGGTTCTCCGTCGGGGAAACTAATGAAAAA. This sequence encodes CASRFSVGETNEK. From start to end, the CDR3 is CASRFSVGETNEKLFF.

This clone was detected ten times or more. The read terminates 3 residues before the CDR3 end, so the remaining end is supplied by the germline J gene. V gene TRBV12-3 or TRBV12-4 combines with J gene TRBJ2-7; maybe TRBD2 (5 bases). V was pared by 2 bases and J by 4 bases, with 18 bases between. The CDR3 loop spans 16 amino acids. Partial CDR3 DNA: TGTGCCAGCAGTTTATATCCGGCACAGACTATATACGAG. It encodes CASSLYPAQTIYE. In full, the CDR3 reads CASSLYPAQTIYEQYF.

In this sample, this clone turned up many times. The CDR3 end lies 3 residues beyond the end of the read and is filled in from the germline J gene. The V gene is TRBV20-1, the J gene TRBJ2-1; TRBD2 aligns across 7 bases. CDR1 DFQATT and CDR2 SNEGSKA come from the germline V gene (reference sequence). With 6 bases clipped from V and 0 bases from J, the junction kept 8 bases outside the gene matches. The CDR3 loop spans 15 amino acids. Here the CDR3 reads CSAPIAGLSYNEQFF. The sequenced CDR3 bases are TGCAGTGCGCCAATAGCGGGCCTCTCCTACAATGAG.

This clone showed up many times. The sequence runs out 3 residues before the end of the CDR3; the remainder is reconstructed from the germline J gene. J is TRBJ1-2 and V is TRBV18; a possible D gene is TRBD1 (6 bases). The CDR3 length is 13 residues. Germline V gives CDR1 KGHSH, CDR2 LQKENI. V lost 3 bases to trimming and J lost 7 bases, with 12 bases between them. The CDR3 here is CASSPDTGFGYTF. Partial CDR3 DNA: TGTGCCAGCTCACCTGATACAGGGTTTGGC.

Ten or more counts support this clone. The DNA ends 3 residues before the CDR3 does, and the rest of the CDR3 is filled in from the germline J gene. The chain recombines TRBV7-9 with TRBJ1-1, with D maybe TRBD1 (5 bases). V was trimmed by 1 base and J by 4 bases, leaving 10 bases between them. CDR1 and CDR2 (germline): SEHNR, FQNEAQ (reference sequence). This CDR3 has 14 amino acids. CDR3 sequence reads: CASSLEGRGTEAFF. Incomplete CDR3 DNA: TGTGCCAGCAGCTTAGAGGGGAGGGGCACTGAA.

Ten or more counts support this clone. From the germline J gene comes the end of the CDR3, since the read stops 3 residues before it. The V call is TRBV7-6, the J call TRBJ2-7, with 7 bases matching TRBD2. The CDR3 runs to 15 residues. V gave up 3 bases and J gave up 2 bases; unmatched junction bases: 7. Germline CDR1 is SGHVS and CDR2 is FNYEAQ. CDR3 loop: CASSLLAEPTYEQYF. The CDR3 DNA, read in part, is TGTGCCAGCAGCTTGCTAGCGGAACCGACCTACGAG.

This clone was seen repeatedly, ten times or more. The CDR3 end is not reached by the read, which stops 3 residues before it; the germline J gene fills it in. The chain joins TRBV28 to TRBJ2-7; 10 positions agree with TRBD1. The J segment lost 3 bases and the V segment lost 5 bases, leaving 7 bases of the junction unmatched. From germline, CDR1 is MDHEN and CDR2 SYDVKM. CDR3 length: 15 residues. The CDR3 region is CASSQSGQGGYEQYF. The DNA read from the CDR3 is TGTGCCAGCAGTCAATCTGGACAGGGGGGCTACGAG.

Notes on this clone: The read falls 3 residues short of the CDR3 end, and the missing part is taken from the germline J gene. The rearrangement links TRBV19 to TRBJ1-2, with D possibly TRBD1 on 5 matching bases. This CDR3 is built from 16 residues. CDR1 and CDR2 from the germline V gene are LNHDA and SQIVND (reference sequence). CDR3 amino acids: CASSASGTSTIPNYTF. The DNA read from the CDR3 is TGTGCCAGTAGTGCCTCCGGGACTAGTACCATCCCGAAC. Based on the CDR3 plus reference TRBV19 and TRBJ1-2, the full variable domain is DGGITQSPKYLFRKEGQNVTLSCEQNLNHDAMYWYRQDPGQGLRLIYYSQIVNDFQKGDIAEGYSVSREKKESFPLTVTSAQKNPTAFYLCASSASGTSTIPNYTFGSGTRLTVV.

This clone was seen at least ten times. Read data end 3 residues before the CDR3 end; the end is taken from the germline J gene. The rearrangement links TRBV19 to TRBJ2-3; TRBD2 agrees at 7 bases. The CDR3 has 15 residues. V shed 10 bases, J shed 1 base, and the junction held 11 bases outside the gene matches. Germline loops: CDR1 LNHDA, CDR2 SQIVND (reference sequence). CDR3 bases read: TGTGCCACCGCTACGGTAGCGGGTGGCACAGATACG. Encoded protein: CATATVAGGTDT. The CDR3 in its entirety is CATATVAGGTDTQYF.

At least ten counts were recorded for this clone. The read terminates 3 residues ahead of where the CDR3 ends, so the germline J gene completes it. The chain links TRBV20-1 to TRBJ1-5; 8 positions match TRBD1. Germline V lookup: CDR1 DFQATT, CDR2 SNEGSKA (reference sequence). The CDR3 loop spans 13 amino acids. With V trimmed by 3 bases and J by 5 bases, 3 bases remained unmatched. CDR3 protein: CSARPQGDQPQHF. The covered CDR3 bases are TGCAGTGCTAGGCCACAGGGGGATCAGCCC.

Ten or more counts support this clone. With the read ending 3 residues before the CDR3 end, the germline J gene is used to fill in that end. This chain connects TRBV19 to TRBJ2-5; D might be TRBD2 (5 bases). The ends were cut back, 5 bases at V and 3 bases at J, with 16 bases in the middle. Germline V gives CDR1 LNHDA, CDR2 SQIVND (reference sequence). The length of the CDR3 is 15 residues. CDR3 bases read: TGTGCCAGTAGTTCACCACTAGTGGATAAAGAGACC. It is translated as CASSSPLVDKET. The whole CDR3 is CASSSPLVDKETQYF.

This clone was seen ten or more times. The CDR3 end is not reached by the read, which stops 3 residues before it; the germline J gene fills it in. The V call is TRBV5-1, the J call TRBJ2-2, with 9 bases that match TRBD2. The ends lost 2 bases at V and 6 bases at J; junction bases unmatched: 5. Germline assignment: CDR1 SGHRS and CDR2 YFSETQ. The CDR3 extends over 15 amino acids. This chain's CDR3 is CASSLTAGGAGELFF. The sequenced part of the CDR3 DNA is TGCGCCAGCAGCTTAACAGCGGGAGGTGCCGGGGAG.

This clone was recorded many times. The CDR3 goes on 3 residues after the read ends, and that part is filled in from the germline J gene. This sequence joins TRBV6-2 or TRBV6-3 and TRBJ1-1; 7 nucleotides agree with TRBD1. Trimming at V came to 4 bases and at J to 0 bases, leaving 2 bases not matched to a gene. The V gene's germline CDR1 is MNHEY and CDR2 SVGEGT. The CDR3 covers 14 residues. CDR3 DNA, as far as it was read: TGTGCCAGCAGTTCCCAGGGGGTGAACACTGAA. It encodes CASSSQGVNTE. The whole CDR3 sequence is CASSSQGVNTEAFF.

This clone was counted many times. The read ends 3 residues before the CDR3 terminus; that terminus is restored from the germline J gene. The J gene is TRBJ1-1, the V gene TRBV2, with 8 positions matching TRBD1. The CDR3 spans 14 residues. Germline-derived CDR1 and CDR2 are SNHLY and FYNNEI. The V and J ends lost 4 bases and 5 bases, in that order; junction bases with no gene match: 6. The CDR3 DNA, read in part, is TGTGCCAGCAGTGCACAGGGGGAGAGGACTGAA. This encodes CASSAQGERTE. From start to end, the CDR3 is CASSAQGERTEAFF.

For this clone: The read terminates 3 residues ahead of where the CDR3 ends, so the germline J gene completes it. The chain uses TRBV29-1 and TRBJ2-3; 9 bases are shared with TRBD1. CDR3 length: 16 amino acids. The ends lost 7 bases at V and 0 bases at J; junction bases unmatched: 11. CDR1 and CDR2 (germline): SQVTM, ANQGSEA. This chain's CDR3 is CSASPGQGISTDTQYF. The sequenced part of the CDR3 DNA is TGCAGCGCTTCTCCGGGACAGGGAATAAGCACAGATACG.

This clone is deemed medium-sized (0.01 to 0.1%). From the germline J gene comes the end of the CDR3, since the read stops 3 residues before it. The chain joins TRBV7-6 to TRBJ2-1; D perhaps matches TRBD2 (6 bases). Germline V CDR1 and CDR2: SGHVS, FNYEAQ. The CDR3 is 16 residues long. V was shortened by 0 bases and J by 0 bases, with 9 bases between the two germline ends. The part of the CDR3 DNA that was read is TGTGCCAGCAGCTTAGCGCGGGGTAGCTCCTACAATGAG. It encodes CASSLARGSSYNE. The complete CDR3 protein is CASSLARGSSYNEQFF.

This clone occurred many times. One end of the junction varies from germline; a read error may be responsible. Read coverage stops 3 residues before the CDR3 terminus; the germline J gene supplies the remainder. The V gene is TRBV19, the J gene TRBJ2-1, with 8 bases identical to TRBD2. In germline, CDR1 is LNHDA, CDR2 SQIVND (reference sequence). The CDR3 is 14 residues long. The sequenced CDR3 bases are TGTGCCAGTAGTGCCGGGACTAGGTACACTGAG. Translation gives CASSAGTRYTE. The CDR3 reads in full as CASSAGTRYTEQFF.

In its sample, this clone was seen many times. The DNA ends 3 residues before the CDR3 does, and the rest of the CDR3 is filled in from the germline J gene. The chain uses TRBV2 and TRBJ2-2; D might be TRBD1 (6 bases). The CDR3 totals 14 residues. Trimming stripped 10 bases from V and 10 bases from J, with 22 bases between. Germline V gene lookup returns CDR1 SNHLY and CDR2 FYNNEI. The part of the CDR3 DNA that was read is TGTGCCACCATTCTCCTAGGGGGTATGGAGGAG. Protein: CATILLGGMEE. From start to end, the CDR3 is CATILLGGMEELFF.

This clone was detected ten times or more. The CDR3 end is not reached by the read, which stops 3 residues before it; the germline J gene fills it in. The chain recombines TRBV7-9 with TRBJ2-2, with TRBD1 matching 8 bases. CDR1 is SEHNR and CDR2 is FQNEAQ in the germline V gene (reference sequence). The CDR3 is 14 residues long. The CDR3 is CASSPGQGREKLFF. The sequenced part of the CDR3 DNA is TGTGCCAGCAGCCCAGGACAGGGTCGGGAAAAG.

This clone has at least ten counts. Read sequence stops 3 residues before the CDR3 end, and the germline J gene provides the missing end. This rearrangement joins TRBV5-1 to TRBJ1-4, with 11 bases that match TRBD1. Germline-derived CDR1 and CDR2 are SGHRS and YFSETQ. The V gene end was trimmed by 3 bases and the J gene end by 4 bases; junction bases not matched to a gene: 5. This CDR3 has 16 residues. CDR3 bases read: TGCGCCAGCAGCTGGGACAGGGGGACCGGTAATGAAAAA. This codes for CASSWDRGTGNEK. In full, the CDR3 reads CASSWDRGTGNEKLFF.

This clone was observed many times. The read ends 3 residues shy of where the CDR3 ends; the end is completed using the germline J gene. The chain combines TRBV19 with TRBJ2-1, with D tentatively TRBD1 (5 bases). CDR1 and CDR2 (germline): LNHDA, SQIVND (reference sequence). Trimming left V 3 bases short and J 6 bases short, with 9 bases between. The CDR3 totals 13 residues. This CDR3 reads CASSMIRGNEQFF. The sequenced CDR3 bases are TGTGCCAGTAGTATGATAAGGGGCAATGAG.

This clone was counted many times. CDR3 bases read: TGTGCCAGCAGCTTAGCCCTGCAAGCGGGCCAAGAGACC. The encoded protein is CASSLALQAGQET. The full CDR3 protein is CASSLALQAGQETQYF. The genes are TRBV7-8 and TRBJ2-5; tentatively, D is TRBD2 (6 bases). The CDR3 end is not reached by the read, which stops 3 residues before it; the germline J gene fills it in. V shed 0 bases and J shed 1 base, with 12 bases lying between them. The CDR3 length is 16 residues. CDR1 and CDR2 (germline): SGHVS, FQNEAQ.

This clone was observed at least ten times. The read halts 3 residues ahead of the CDR3 end, with the missing end drawn from the germline J gene. The rearrangement uses TRBV4-2 and TRBJ2-3, with 8 nucleotides matching TRBD1. The CDR3 extends over 16 amino acids. Germline V gene data show CDR1 as LGHNA and CDR2 as YNFKEQ. The junction had 6 bases not matched to a gene; V was cut back by 4 bases and J by 0 bases. CDR3 DNA, as far as it was read: TGTGCCAGCAGCCCGTCTTACAGGGGGAGCACAGATACG. This translates into CASSPSYRGSTDT. The whole CDR3 sequence reads CASSPSYRGSTDTQYF.

This clone was picked up many times. Sequencing ends 3 residues short of the CDR3 end; the germline J gene provides the rest. The V gene is TRBV30, the J gene TRBJ1-4; 8 nucleotides line up with TRBD1. This CDR3 has 15 amino acids. The germline gives CDR1 GTSNPN, CDR2 SVGIG (reference sequence). The ends lost 8 bases at V and 4 bases at J; junction bases unmatched: 12. The sequenced CDR3 bases are TGTGCCCGCGACCGCCAGACAGGGGATAATGAAAAA. Translating it yields CARDRQTGDNEK. The CDR3 as a whole reads CARDRQTGDNEKLFF. The full variable domain, its missing parts supplied by reference TRBV30 and TRBJ1-4, is SQTIHQWPATLVQPVGSPLSLECTVEGTSNPNLYWYRQAAGRGLQLLFYSVGIGQISSEVPQNLSASRPQDRQFILSSKKLLLSDSGFYLCARDRQTGDNEKLFFGSGTQLSVL.

In this sample, this clone turned up many times. The read halts 3 residues ahead of the CDR3 end, with the missing end drawn from the germline J gene. The chain uses TRBV6-7 and TRBJ2-1; TRBD2 matches at 10 bases. TRBV6-7 is an ORF for which the function is uncertain. The J segment lost 2 bases and the V segment lost 6 bases, leaving 4 bases of the junction unmatched. The CDR3 runs 15 residues. The DNA read from the CDR3 is TGTGCCAGCAGGAAGCGGGAGGGCCCCTACAATGAG. Its translation is CASRKREGPYNE. The whole CDR3 protein is CASRKREGPYNEQFF.

This clone showed up many times. The read stops 3 residues short of the end of the CDR3; the missing end is completed from the germline J gene. V gene TRBV7-8 combines with J gene TRBJ2-4; no clear D gene. Germline CDR1 reads SGHVS; CDR2 reads FQNEAQ. Between the trimmed V and J ends, which lost 4 bases and 9 bases, there was a span of 13 bases. CDR3 size: 13 residues. The CDR3 reads CASSWARNSIQYF. The sequenced CDR3 bases are TGTGCCAGCAGCTGGGCAAGGAATTCCATT.